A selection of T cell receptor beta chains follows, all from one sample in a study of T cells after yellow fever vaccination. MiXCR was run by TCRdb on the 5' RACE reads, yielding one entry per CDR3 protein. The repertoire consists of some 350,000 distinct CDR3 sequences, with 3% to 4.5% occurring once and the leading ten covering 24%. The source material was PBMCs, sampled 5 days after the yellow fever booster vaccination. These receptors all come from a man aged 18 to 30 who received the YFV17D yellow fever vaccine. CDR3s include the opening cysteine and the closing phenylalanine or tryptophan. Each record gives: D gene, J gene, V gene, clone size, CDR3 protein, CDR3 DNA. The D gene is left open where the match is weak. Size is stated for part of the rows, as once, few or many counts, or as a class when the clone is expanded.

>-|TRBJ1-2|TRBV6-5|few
CASRVTAANYGYTF
TGTGCCAGCAGAGTGACGGCAGCTAACTATGGCTACACCTTC
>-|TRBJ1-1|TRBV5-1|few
CASSLIPGDLNTEAFF
TGCGCCAGCAGCTTGATACCAGGGGATTTGAACACTGAAGCTTTCTTT
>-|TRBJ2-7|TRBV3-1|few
CASSQVSEQYF
TGTGCCAGCAGCCAAGTTTCCGAGCAGTACTTC
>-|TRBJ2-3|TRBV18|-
CASSPRGVSTDTQYF
TGTGCCAGCTCACCACGGGGGGTTAGCACAGATACGCAGTATTTT
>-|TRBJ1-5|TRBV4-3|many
CASSQDQGRYQPQHF
TGCGCCAGCAGCCAAGATCAGGGGCGGTATCAGCCCCAGCATTTT
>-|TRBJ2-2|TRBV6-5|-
CASSEGTPNTGELFF
TGTGCCAGCAGTGAAGGGACACCGAACACCGGGGAGCTGTTTTTT
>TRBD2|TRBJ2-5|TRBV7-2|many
CASSLVYREGTQYF
TGTGCCAGCAGCTTAGTCTACCGGGAGGGGACCCAGTACTTC
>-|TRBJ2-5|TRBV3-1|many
CASLPGLHSETQYF
TGTGCCAGCTTGCCGGGCCTCCATTCCGAGACCCAGTACTTC
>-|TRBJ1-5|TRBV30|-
CAWSVLLGNQPQHF
TGTGCCTGGAGTGTACTTTTGGGAAATCAGCCCCAGCATTTT
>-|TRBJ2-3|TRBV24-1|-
CATSARGSSTDTQYF
TGTGCCACCAGTGCACGGGGATCTAGCACAGATACGCAGTATTTT
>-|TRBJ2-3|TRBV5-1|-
CASSFLSSTDTQYF
TGCGCCAGCAGCTTCCTTAGCAGCACAGATACGCAGTATTTT
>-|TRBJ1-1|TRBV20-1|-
CSAPKGRGLNTEAFF
TGCAGTGCCCCAAAGGGCCGTGGTTTGAACACTGAAGCTTTCTTT
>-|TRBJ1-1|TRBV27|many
CASSFSASLNTEAFF
TGTGCCAGCAGTTTTTCGGCATCGCTGAACACTGAAGCTTTCTTT
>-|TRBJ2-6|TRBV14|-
CASSRSNVLTF
TGTGCCAGCAGCCGATCCAACGTCCTGACTTTC
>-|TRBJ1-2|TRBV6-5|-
CASSYVSEGPYGYTF
TGTGCCAGCAGTTACGTGTCGGAGGGTCCCTATGGCTACACCTTC
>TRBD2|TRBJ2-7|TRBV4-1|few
CASSQDGAGVSYEQYF
TGCGCCAGCAGCCAAGATGGAGCGGGGGTCTCCTACGAGCAGTACTTC
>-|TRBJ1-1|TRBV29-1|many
CSAEDGMNTEAFF
TGCAGCGCGGAAGACGGGATGAACACTGAAGCTTTCTTT
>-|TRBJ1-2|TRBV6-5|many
CASSYRGVGYGYTF
TGTGCCAGCAGTTACAGGGGGGTGGGCTATGGCTACACCTTC
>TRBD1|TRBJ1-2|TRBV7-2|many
CASSLGGQGDYGYTF
TGTGCCAGCAGCTTAGGGGGACAGGGAGACTATGGCTACACCTTC
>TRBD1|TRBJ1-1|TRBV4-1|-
CASSPGTVLGNTEAFF
TGCGCCAGCAGCCCCGGGACAGTCCTTGGGAACACTGAAGCTTTCTTT
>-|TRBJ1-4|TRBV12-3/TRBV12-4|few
CASSLRDREKLFF
TGTGCCAGCAGTCTCCGGGACCGAGAAAAACTGTTTTTT
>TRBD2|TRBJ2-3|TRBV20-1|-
CSASVAGGGTQYF
TGCAGTGCTAGCGTAGCGGGGGGGGGTACGCAGTATTTT
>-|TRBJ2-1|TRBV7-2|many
CASSSITKLNEQFF
TGTGCCAGCAGCTCCATTACAAAGCTCAATGAGCAGTTCTTC
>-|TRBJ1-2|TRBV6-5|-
CASGPSKYGYTF
TGTGCCAGCGGGCCCAGTAAATATGGCTACACCTTC
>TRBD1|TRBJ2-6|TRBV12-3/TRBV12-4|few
CASSRQGGNDGANVLTF
TGTGCCAGCAGCAGACAGGGGGGAAATGATGGGGCCAACGTCCTGACTTTC
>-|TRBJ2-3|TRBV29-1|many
CSGGGQYTDTQYF
TGCAGCGGGGGGGGACAGTACACAGATACGCAGTATTTT
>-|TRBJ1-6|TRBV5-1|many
CASSLEGQRNSPLHF
TGCGCCAGCAGCTTGGAGGGACAACGTAATTCACCCCTCCACTTT
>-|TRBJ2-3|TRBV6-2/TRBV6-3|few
CASSYVGTKLPDTQYF
TGTGCCAGCAGTTACGTGGGGACCAAACTCCCAGATACGCAGTATTTT
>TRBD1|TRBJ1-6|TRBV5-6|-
CASSPDRSYNSPLHF
TGTGCCAGCAGCCCGGACAGGTCCTATAATTCACCCCTCCACTTT
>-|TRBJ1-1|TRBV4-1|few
CASSQSRNTEAFF
TGCGCCAGCAGCCAAAGCAGGAACACTGAAGCTTTCTTT
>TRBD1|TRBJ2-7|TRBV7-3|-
CASSPGQGENEQYF
TGTGCCAGCAGCCCTGGACAGGGTGAGAACGAGCAGTACTTC
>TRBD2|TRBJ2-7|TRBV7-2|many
CASSSGTRVYEQYF
TGTGCCAGCAGCTCCGGGACTAGGGTTTACGAGCAGTACTTC
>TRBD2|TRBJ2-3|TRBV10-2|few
CASSLAGGRDTQYF
TGCGCCAGCAGCCTGGCGGGGGGGCGAGATACGCAGTATTTT
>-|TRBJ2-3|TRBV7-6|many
CASSLVGFSTDTQYF
TGTGCCAGCAGCTTAGTCGGATTTAGCACAGATACGCAGTATTTT
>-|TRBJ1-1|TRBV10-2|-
CASIRQLNTEAFF
TGCGCCAGCATTAGACAGTTAAACACTGAAGCTTTCTTT
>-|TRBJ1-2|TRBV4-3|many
CASSQDGFPGRYGYTF
TGCGCCAGCAGCCAAGATGGCTTTCCGGGACGCTATGGCTACACCTTC
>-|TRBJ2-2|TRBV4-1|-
CASSQGRVRNPASGELFF
TGCGCCAGCAGCCAAGGCAGGGTTCGAAACCCGGCGTCCGGGGAGCTGTTTTTT
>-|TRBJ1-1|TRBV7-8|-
CASSSAWSMNTEAFF
TGTGCCAGCAGCTCTGCCTGGTCCATGAACACTGAAGCTTTCTTT
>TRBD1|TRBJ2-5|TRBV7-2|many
CASSMTGWETQYF
TGTGCCAGCAGCATGACAGGGTGGGAGACCCAGTACTTC
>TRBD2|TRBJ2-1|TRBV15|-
CATSRPGGAYNEQFF
TGTGCCACCAGCCGCCCCGGGGGGGCCTACAATGAGCAGTTCTTC
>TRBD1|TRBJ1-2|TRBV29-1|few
CSGTTGDNYGYTF
TGCAGCGGGACCACAGGGGATAACTATGGCTACACCTTC
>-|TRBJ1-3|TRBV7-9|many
CASSLEGSHTIYF
TGTGCCAGCAGCTTAGAGGGGTCGCACACCATATATTTT
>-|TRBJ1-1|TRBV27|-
CATKPGGWGEAFF
TGTGCCACCAAACCGGGAGGTTGGGGTGAAGCTTTCTTT
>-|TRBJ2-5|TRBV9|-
CASSVGGVGHQETQYF
TGTGCCAGCAGCGTAGGCGGGGTGGGTCACCAAGAGACCCAGTACTTC
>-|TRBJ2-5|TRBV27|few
CASSLSLGGLETQYF
TGTGCCAGCAGTTTAAGTTTGGGGGGATTGGAGACCCAGTACTTC
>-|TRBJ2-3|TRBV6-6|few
CASSYPSPGDTQYF
TGTGCCAGCAGTTACCCGTCCCCGGGGGATACGCAGTATTTT
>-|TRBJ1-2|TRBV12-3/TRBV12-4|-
CASKRDLHYGYTF
TGTGCCAGCAAGAGGGATCTCCACTATGGCTACACCTTC
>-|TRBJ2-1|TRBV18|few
CASSPPNGGPTWFF
TGTGCCAGCTCACCACCGAACGGGGGCCCCACTTGGTTCTTC
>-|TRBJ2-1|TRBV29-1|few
CSVESGIGTSYNEQFF
TGCAGCGTTGAGAGCGGGATAGGGACATCCTACAATGAGCAGTTCTTC
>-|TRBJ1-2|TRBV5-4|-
CASRTLGTSGYGYTF
TGTGCCAGCAGAACTCTGGGGACCTCGGGGTATGGCTACACCTTC
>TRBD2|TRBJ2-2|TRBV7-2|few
CASSFQRGTTGELFF
TGTGCCAGCAGCTTCCAGCGGGGGACCACCGGGGAGCTGTTTTTT
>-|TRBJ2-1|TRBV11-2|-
CASSGGYSYNEQFF
TGTGCCAGCAGCGGGGGCTACTCCTACAATGAGCAGTTCTTC
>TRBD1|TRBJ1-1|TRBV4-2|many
CASSRGQGGNTEAFF
TGTGCCAGCAGCCGCGGACAGGGGGGGAACACTGAAGCTTTCTTT